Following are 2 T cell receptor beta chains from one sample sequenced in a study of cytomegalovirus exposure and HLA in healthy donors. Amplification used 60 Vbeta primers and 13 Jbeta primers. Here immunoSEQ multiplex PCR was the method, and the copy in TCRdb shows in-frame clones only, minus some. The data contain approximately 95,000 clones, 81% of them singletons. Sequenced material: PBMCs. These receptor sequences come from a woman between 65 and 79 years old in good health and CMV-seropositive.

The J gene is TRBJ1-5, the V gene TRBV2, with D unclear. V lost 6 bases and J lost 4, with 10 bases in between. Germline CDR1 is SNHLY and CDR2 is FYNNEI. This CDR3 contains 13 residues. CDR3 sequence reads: CASSGSLNQPQHF. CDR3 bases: TGTGCCAGCAGCGGGTCCCTAAATCAGCCCCAGCATTTT. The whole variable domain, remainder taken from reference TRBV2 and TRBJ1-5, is EPEVTQTPSHQVTQMGQEVILRCVPISNHLYFYWYRQILGQKVEFLVSFYNNEISEKSEIFDDQFSVERPDGSNFTLKIRSTKLEDSAMYFCASSGSLNQPQHFGDGTRLSIL.

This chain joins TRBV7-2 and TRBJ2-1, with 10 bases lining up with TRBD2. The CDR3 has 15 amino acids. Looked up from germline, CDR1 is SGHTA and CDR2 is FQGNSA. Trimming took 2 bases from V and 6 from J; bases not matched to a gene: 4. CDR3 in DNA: TGTGCCAGCAGCTTAAGGGAGCGGGAGGGCAATGAGCAGTTCTTC. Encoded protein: CASSLREREGNEQFF.